The 26 T cell receptor beta chains below all came from one sample that was sequenced in a study of vaccination and CD4 T cells after COVID-19. Which antigens these TCRs recognize remains unknown. Treatment meaning: roughly ten-day PBMC culture with coronavirus spike peptide pools or control peptides (ViraFEST assay). CD4+ T cells that had been cultured provided DNA sequenced with the Oncomine TCR Beta short-read assay. TCRdb re-derived calls from the PCR reads in MiXCR, one entry per CDR3 protein. The repertoire holds 20,000 to 25,000 distinct CDR3 sequences, 30% to 45% seen once, with roughly 4.7% in the top ten. The sample consisted of CD4+ T cells from blood, cultured in vitro, taken before SARS-CoV-2 vaccination. The receptor source for this set is a human donor who had recovered from COVID-19.

This chain connects TRBV6-5 to TRBJ1-6; no clear D. The CDR3 sequence is 15 residues long. CDR1 MNHEY and CDR2 SVGAGI come from the germline V gene. V gave up 4 bases and J gave up 8 bases, with 15 bases separating them. CDR3 sequence reads: CASSSPGALDSPLHF. In DNA form, the CDR3 reads TGTGCCAGCAGTTCTCCGGGAGCCCTCGATTCACCCCTCCACTTT.

This clonotype was found a few times. V is TRBV10-1 and J is TRBJ1-6; D gene unclear. V was shortened by 5 bases and J by 7 bases, with 6 bases between the two germline ends. The CDR3 sequence is 12 residues long. Germline V CDR1 and CDR2: WNHNN, SYGVQD (reference sequence). The CDR3 region is CASSPGNSPLHF. The CDR3 DNA reads as TGCGCCAGCAGTCCGGGGAATTCACCCCTCCACTTT.

V is TRBV14 and J is TRBJ2-2, with 10 positions matching TRBD1. Germline CDR1 and CDR2: SGHDN and FVKESK. There are 15 residues in the CDR3. V lost 4 bases to trimming and J lost 6 bases; unmatched junction nucleotides: 5. The CDR3 region is CASSPRQGASGELFF. The CDR3 DNA reads as TGTGCCAGCAGCCCGCGACAGGGGGCGTCCGGGGAGCTGTTTTTT.

The CDR3 sequence is CASSVEGGTEAFF. CDR3 nucleotide sequence: TGTGCCAGCAGCGTAGAGGGGGGAACTGAAGCTTTCTTT. The chain joins TRBV9 to TRBJ1-1; possible D gene TRBD1, 6 bases. Trimming left V 0 bases short and J 5 bases short, with 8 bases between. The CDR3 is made up of 13 amino acids. CDR1 SGDLS and CDR2 YYNGEE come from the germline V gene. The whole variable domain, filled in from reference TRBV9 and TRBJ1-1, reads DSGVTQTPKHLITATGQRVTLRCSPRSGDLSVYWYQQSLDQGLQFLIQYYNGEERAKGNILERFSAQQFPDLHSELNLSSLELGDSALYFCASSVEGGTEAFFGQGTRLTVV.

Here the CDR3 DNA reads TGTGCCAGTAGTATCTCCCGGGACACTGAAGCTTTCTTT. Protein sequence: CASSISRDTEAFF. The chain employs TRBV19 and TRBJ1-1, with unresolved D. The V gene lost 3 bases and the J gene lost 3 bases, with 8 bases spanning the gap. The CDR3 length is 13 residues. Germline V CDR1 and CDR2: LNHDA, SQIVND (reference sequence).

This clonotype occurred a few times. The V call is TRBV24-1, the J call TRBJ2-3, with 11 positions matching TRBD2. The CDR3 length is 17 residues. With V trimmed by 3 bases and J by 2 bases, 6 bases remained unmatched. Germline V lookup: CDR1 KGHDR, CDR2 SFDVKD. The CDR3 DNA sequence: TGTGCCACCAGTGATCCGAAGGGACTAGCGGCCACAGATACGCAGTATTTT. This gives the protein CATSDPKGLAATDTQYF.

This clonotype was seen more than once but under ten times. This sequence joins TRBV7-9 and TRBJ1-2; 9 bases match TRBD1. Germline assignment: CDR1 SEHNR and CDR2 FQNEAQ (reference sequence). CDR3 size: 12 residues. The V and J ends lost 11 bases and 8 bases, in that order; junction bases with no gene match: 9. The CDR3 bases are TGTGCCGTATCTACAGGGGGCTCGGGCTACACCTTC. Protein: CAVSTGGSGYTF.

A few counts support this clonotype. The chain employs TRBV19 and TRBJ1-2, with D unresolved. V dropped 1 base and J dropped 5 bases, with 8 bases sitting between them. Germline loops: CDR1 LNHDA, CDR2 SQIVND (reference sequence). CDR3 length: 13 residues. The DNA of the CDR3 is TGTGCCAGTAGTATAGGGTCGGGGTATGGCTACACCTTC. Residues: CASSIGSGYGYTF. The whole variable domain, remainder taken from reference TRBV19 and TRBJ1-2, is DGGITQSPKYLFRKEGQNVTLSCEQNLNHDAMYWYRQDPGQGLRLIYYSQIVNDFQKGDIAEGYSVSREKKESFPLTVTSAQKNPTAFYLCASSIGSGYGYTFGSGTRLTVV.

The chain combines TRBV7-2 with TRBJ2-5; D possibly corresponds to TRBD1 (5 bases). There are 13 residues in the CDR3. Germline V CDR1 and CDR2: SGHTA, FQGNSA. The V gene lost 1 base and the J gene lost 6 bases, with 9 bases spanning the gap. The CDR3 DNA is TGTGCCAGCAGCTTAGGACAGTCGAAGACCCAGTACTTC. This encodes CASSLGQSKTQYF.

This clonotype was counted a single time. This chain connects TRBV6-2 or TRBV6-3 to TRBJ2-3; TRBD2 matches at 11 bases. The germline gives CDR1 MNHEY, CDR2 SVGEGT. V shed 11 bases, J shed 7 bases, and the junction held 5 bases outside the gene matches. This CDR3 spans 12 amino acids. The CDR3 here is CAGGTSGNTQYF. The CDR3 DNA is TGTGCCGGAGGGACTAGCGGTAATACGCAGTATTTT.

V usage is TRBV6-2 or TRBV6-3 and J usage is TRBJ1-2, with D possibly being TRBD1 (6 bases). The CDR3 loop spans 14 amino acids. Germline V lookup: CDR1 MNHEY, CDR2 SVGEGT. The V end was cut by 6 bases, the J end by 2 bases, with 13 bases between. CDR3 in DNA: TGTGCCAGCAGACGCGGGGGCGAAAACTATGGCTACACCTTC. Translation gives CASRRGGENYGYTF.

V gene TRBV9 combines with J gene TRBJ2-1; D call uncertain. This CDR3 is 15 amino acids long. V lost 0 bases and J lost 0, with 7 bases in between. CDR1 is SGDLS, CDR2 YYNGEE, per germline. The CDR3 protein is CASSVEQISYNEQFF. CDR3 bases: TGTGCCAGCAGCGTAGAACAGATCTCCTACAATGAGCAGTTCTTC. Full variable domain (outside the CDR3, taken from reference TRBV9 and TRBJ2-1): DSGVTQTPKHLITATGQRVTLRCSPRSGDLSVYWYQQSLDQGLQFLIQYYNGEERAKGNILERFSAQQFPDLHSELNLSSLELGDSALYFCASSVEQISYNEQFFGPGTRLTVL.

V is TRBV20-1 and J is TRBJ1-1; D unclear. Deletions cut 3 bases from V and 6 bases from J, with 5 bases between. This CDR3 has 10 residues. Germline-derived CDR1 and CDR2 are DFQATT and SNEGSKA (reference sequence). The CDR3 reads CSARRSEAFF. The DNA for the CDR3 is TGCAGTGCTAGGAGGTCTGAAGCTTTCTTT.

This chain joins TRBV27 and TRBJ2-4; D perhaps matches TRBD2 (5 bases). This CDR3 has 14 amino acids. Trimming cost V 2 bases and J 7 bases, with 12 bases left between them. From germline, CDR1 is MNHEY and CDR2 SMNVEV (reference sequence). The DNA of the CDR3 is TGTGCCAGCAGTTTACGAGGGTTGGGGAACATTCAGTACTTC. Amino acid sequence: CASSLRGLGNIQYF.

The chain is built from TRBV7-8 and TRBJ2-5, with 8 bases that match TRBD1. Germline values: CDR1 SGHVS, CDR2 FQNEAQ. Trimming cost V 5 bases and J 5 bases; bases outside gene matches: 7. The CDR3 has 14 amino acids. CDR3 loop: CASSPQGGRETQYF. CDR3 bases: TGTGCCAGCAGCCCACAGGGGGGCCGGGAGACCCAGTACTTC.

The CDR3 spells CSATGTGGGRETQYF. CDR3 coding DNA: TGCAGTGCTACCGGGACAGGGGGAGGACGAGAGACCCAGTACTTC. This chain connects TRBV20-1 to TRBJ2-5; 11 nucleotides align to TRBD1. The germline gives CDR1 DFQATT, CDR2 SNEGSKA (reference sequence). The CDR3 extends over 15 amino acids. V lost 4 bases, J lost 4 bases, and 8 bases stayed unmatched.

The CDR3 sequence is CSARDLKPGELFF. The CDR3 DNA reads as TGCAGTGCTAGAGATCTTAAGCCCGGGGAGCTGTTTTTT. This rearrangement joins TRBV20-1 to TRBJ2-2, with D hard to call. The CDR3 contains 13 residues. Germline V CDR1 and CDR2: DFQATT, SNEGSKA (reference sequence). Trimming shortened V by 0 bases and J by 6 bases, and 8 bases separated the two germline ends.

This clonotype was recorded only once. The CDR3 loop reads CASTKDGALPEAFF. The CDR3 DNA sequence: TGTGCCAGCACGAAGGATGGGGCACTCCCTGAAGCTTTCTTT. V is TRBV6-2 or TRBV6-3 and J is TRBJ1-1; weak D call: TRBD1 (5 bases). The ends were cut back, 7 bases at V and 6 bases at J, with 18 bases in the middle. The germline V gene encodes CDR1 MNHEY and CDR2 SVGEGT. This CDR3 comprises 14 residues.

V is TRBV7-8 and J is TRBJ1-1, with D unclear. In germline, CDR1 is SGHVS, CDR2 FQNEAQ. The CDR3 has 18 amino acids. The ends were cut back, 0 bases at V and 1 base at J, with 18 bases in the middle. DNA for the CDR3: TGTGCCAGCAGCTTAGCAAGGTTTTTCCCGCCACAGAACACTGAAGCTTTCTTT. It codes for CASSLARFFPPQNTEAFF.

This clonotype appeared once. The V gene is TRBV19, the J gene TRBJ2-7; D gene unclear. CDR1 and CDR2 from the germline V gene are LNHDA and SQIVND (reference sequence). The CDR3 is 14 amino acids. The V gene lost 5 bases and the J gene lost 3 bases, with 14 bases spanning the gap. Here the CDR3 reads CASSLGRSNYEQYF. CDR3 DNA sequence: TGTGCCAGTAGTCTCGGCCGATCAAACTACGAGCAGTACTTC.

The chain is built from TRBV11-3 and TRBJ1-1; D gene unclear. CDR1 and CDR2 from the germline V gene are SGHNT and YENEEA. Trimming shortened V by 5 bases and J by 3 bases, and 7 bases separated the two germline ends. The CDR3 covers 12 residues. The DNA for the CDR3 is TGTGCCAGCAGCCGGAGGGACACTGAAGCTTTCTTT. Protein sequence: CASSRRDTEAFF.

J is TRBJ1-1 and V is TRBV7-9; TRBD1 agrees at 10 bases. Germline V gives CDR1 SEHNR, CDR2 FQNEAQ (reference sequence). The length of the CDR3 is 15 residues. Trimming cost V 4 bases and J 6 bases; bases outside gene matches: 8. The CDR3 here is CASSWRTGGKAEAFF. The CDR3, as DNA: TGTGCCAGCAGCTGGAGGACAGGGGGGAAGGCTGAAGCTTTCTTT.

This clonotype has only a few counts. The rearrangement links TRBV20-1 to TRBJ2-7, with D possibly matching TRBD1 (7 bases). This CDR3 contains 12 residues. Trimming removed 5 bases at V and 6 bases at J, with 14 bases between. The germline V gene has CDR1 DFQATT and CDR2 SNEGSKA (reference sequence). As DNA, the CDR3 is TGCAGTGCTCCCAAGCAGGGGGGCGAGCAGTACTTC. Its protein is CSAPKQGGEQYF.

J is TRBJ1-5 and V is TRBV20-1; 7 positions agree with TRBD1. V lost 6 bases, J lost 0 bases, and 20 bases stayed unmatched. The CDR3 covers 19 residues. CDR1 is DFQATT, CDR2 SNEGSKA, per germline (reference sequence). CDR3 protein: CSAGEVPRDSTYSNQPQHF. CDR3 coding DNA: TGCAGTGCCGGGGAGGTACCCCGGGACAGCACGTATAGCAATCAGCCCCAGCATTTT.

The chain employs TRBV19 and TRBJ1-1; TRBD1 is a possible D gene (5 bases). With 5 bases removed from V and 1 base from J, the gap between germline ends came to 8 bases. The CDR3 spans 13 residues. Per germline, CDR1 LNHDA and CDR2 SQIVND (reference sequence). The CDR3 region has the DNA TGTGCCAGTAGTCCGGGGACGAACACTGAAGCTTTCTTT. It specifies CASSPGTNTEAFF.

The chain is built from TRBV10-3 and TRBJ2-5; 9 bases map to TRBD2. The trim removed 8 bases at V and 5 bases at J, leaving 9 bases unmatched. CDR3 length equals 14 residues. CDR1 is ENHRY and CDR2 is SYGVKD in the germline V gene. The CDR3 region is CAIRSSGGHETQYF. For the CDR3, the DNA is TGTGCCATCCGTTCCAGCGGGGGGCACGAGACCCAGTACTTC.